The 20 T cell receptor beta chains below were found in one sample sequenced in a study of PD-1 blockade in classical Hodgkin lymphoma. Patients all relapsed after autologous stem cell transplantation, and there was variation in brentuximab vedotin exposure. Some clones are missing from TCRdb's copy, which holds only in-frame ones; the method was immunoSEQ multiplex PCR. The table includes 90,000 to 100,000 clones, roughly 80% detected once. Material: peripheral blood mononuclear cells (PBMCs), obtained before the second cycle of nivolumab. Every receptor here comes from a human donor with classical Hodgkin lymphoma.

The CDR3 reads CASRGLAESYNEQFF. The CDR3, as DNA: TGCGCCAGCAGGGGACTAGCGGAATCCTACAATGAGCAGTTCTTC. The rearrangement links TRBV10-2 to TRBJ2-1, with 11 bases that match TRBD2. Germline V gene sequence: CDR1 WSHSY, CDR2 SAAADI. The CDR3 loop spans 15 amino acids. J gave up 1 base and V 6 bases, and 2 bases lay outside the gene matches.

To note about this clone: Sequence at one end of the junction differs from germline and may be a read error. The chain couples TRBV7-3 to TRBJ1-1; maybe TRBD1 (6 bases). Germline loops: CDR1 SGHTA, CDR2 FQGTGA. This CDR3 comprises 13 residues. In DNA, the CDR3 is TGTGCCAGCAGCTTAAACAGTGGGGGGCAGGACTTCTTC. This gives the protein CASSLNSGGQDFF.

This chain links TRBV10-3 with TRBJ2-7; 7 bases map to TRBD1. CDR1 ENHRY and CDR2 SYGVKD come from the germline V gene. CDR3 length: 12 amino acids. V trimming: 8 bases; J trimming: 1 base; junction bases outside the gene matches: 2. The CDR3 region has the DNA TGTGCCATCCGGGACAGTTCCTACGAGCAGTACTTC. This sequence encodes CAIRDSSYEQYF.

This chain joins TRBV9 and TRBJ2-3, with D maybe TRBD1 (5 bases). Germline CDR1 reads SGDLS; CDR2 reads YYNGEE. CDR3 length equals 14 residues. The germline V and J ends were trimmed by 1 base and 4 bases, with 10 bases remaining between them. For the CDR3, the DNA is TGTGCCAGCAGCGTATCCCAGGGTGCAGATACGCAGTATTTT. Translation gives CASSVSQGADTQYF. Full variable domain (rest looked up from reference TRBV9 and TRBJ2-3): DSGVTQTPKHLITATGQRVTLRCSPRSGDLSVYWYQQSLDQGLQFLIQYYNGEERAKGNILERFSAQQFPDLHSELNLSSLELGDSALYFCASSVSQGADTQYFGPGTRLTVL.

The V and J genes are TRBV28 and TRBJ1-1; D is undetermined. Trimming left V 6 bases short and J 0 bases short, with 11 bases between. This CDR3 region has 14 residues. CDR1 and CDR2 from the germline V gene are MDHEN and SYDVKM. The DNA of the CDR3 is TGTGCCAGCAGCCCCCGATATTTGAACACTGAAGCTTTCTTT. The encoded protein is CASSPRYLNTEAFF. Full variable domain (remainder filled in from reference TRBV28 and TRBJ1-1): DVKVTQSSRYLVKRTGEKVFLECVQDMDHENMFWYRQDPGLGLRLIYFSYDVKMKEKGDIPEGYSVSREKKERFSLILESASTNQTSMYLCASSPRYLNTEAFFGQGTRLTVV.

This chain uses TRBV2 with TRBJ1-5; D gene unclear. The germline V gene has CDR1 SNHLY and CDR2 FYNNEI. V gave up 2 bases and J gave up 6 bases, with 8 bases separating them. The CDR3 is 13 amino acids. The chain's CDR3 is CASSELSGQPQHF. For the CDR3, the DNA is TGTGCCAGCAGTGAATTGTCTGGTCAGCCCCAGCATTTT. Supplemented by reference TRBV2 and TRBJ1-5, the full variable domain reads EPEVTQTPSHQVTQMGQEVILRCVPISNHLYFYWYRQILGQKVEFLVSFYNNEISEKSEIFDDQFSVERPDGSNFTLKIRSTKLEDSAMYFCASSELSGQPQHFGDGTRLSIL.

This clone was recorded once. V usage is TRBV10-3 and J usage is TRBJ2-7; 7 nucleotides agree with TRBD1. J was trimmed by 0 bases and V by 3 bases; bases with no gene match: 5. In germline, CDR1 is ENHRY, CDR2 SYGVKD. The length of the CDR3 is 15 residues. As DNA, the CDR3 is TGTGCCATCAGTGACCGGGACAGAAGCTCCTACGAGCAGTACTTC. Encoded protein: CAISDRDRSSYEQYF.

The V and J genes are TRBV9 and TRBJ2-2, with 10 bases identical to TRBD2. The CDR3 is 16 amino acids. CDR1 SGDLS and CDR2 YYNGEE come from the germline V gene. J was trimmed by 4 bases and V by 0 bases; bases with no gene match: 3. The CDR3 region is CASSVAGLAATGELFF. The CDR3 nucleotides read TGTGCCAGCAGCGTAGCTGGACTAGCGGCCACCGGGGAGCTGTTTTTT.

The V gene is TRBV2, the J gene TRBJ2-4, with 8 bases fitting TRBD2. The junction had 13 bases not matched to a gene; V was cut back by 0 bases and J by 6 bases. CDR1 is SNHLY and CDR2 is FYNNEI in the germline V gene. The CDR3 loop spans 18 amino acids. The CDR3 sequence is CASSEALLAGGPRNIQYF. CDR3 bases: TGTGCCAGCAGTGAAGCGCTTCTTGCGGGAGGCCCCAGAAACATTCAGTACTTC.

This clone was found once. V usage is TRBV2 and J usage is TRBJ2-5, with D tentatively TRBD2 (6 bases). Trimming left V 5 bases short and J 4 bases short, with 14 bases between. Germline V lookup: CDR1 SNHLY, CDR2 FYNNEI. This CDR3 contains 14 residues. CDR3 in DNA: TGTGCCAGCAGTACCGGACTACCTCGAGAGACCCAGTACTTC. As protein: CASSTGLPRETQYF.

The chain uses TRBV11-2 and TRBJ2-7, with 11 bases lining up with TRBD1. Per germline, CDR1 SGHAT and CDR2 FQNNGV. Unmatched junction bases numbered 5, after V lost 1 base and J lost 6 bases. This CDR3 is 15 amino acids long. The CDR3 nucleotides are TGTGCCAGCAGCTTAGGGCGGACAGGGGGCGGCGAGCAGTACTTC. Its translation is CASSLGRTGGGEQYF.

The rearrangement links TRBV12-2 to TRBJ1-2; the table's D call of TRBD1 was not tested on the DNA. TRBV12-2 is a known pseudogene. The CDR3 extends over 14 amino acids. CDR3 coding DNA: TGTGCAAGTCGCTTTAGACAGCCGAACTATGGCTACACCTTC. This encodes CASRFRQPNYGYTF.

V gene TRBV30 combines with J gene TRBJ2-1, with TRBD2 matching over 7 bases. Germline values: CDR1 GTSNPN, CDR2 SVGIG (reference sequence). The CDR3 consists of 15 residues. V lost 5 bases, J lost 7 bases, and 14 bases stayed unmatched. CDR3: CAWGGNGRALNEQFF. Written as DNA, the CDR3 is TGTGCCTGGGGTGGAAATGGGAGGGCCTTAAATGAGCAGTTCTTC.

V gene TRBV13 combines with J gene TRBJ2-7; the D gene is possibly TRBD2 (6 bases). V was clipped by 6 bases and J by 2 bases, with 17 bases between them. The germline V gene has CDR1 PRHDT and CDR2 FYEKMQ (reference sequence). CDR3 size: 15 residues. DNA for the CDR3: TGTGCCAGCAGTGAAAGGGCCTCGGGGGCCTACGAGCAGTACTTC. Translating it yields CASSERASGAYEQYF.

This chain connects TRBV29-1 to TRBJ2-7; 9 positions agree with TRBD1. The CDR3 sequence is 13 residues long. Germline lookup yields CDR1 SQVTM and CDR2 ANQGSEA. V trimming: 6 bases; J trimming: 5 bases; junction bases outside the gene matches: 8. The CDR3 region has the DNA TGCAGCGTCCGGACAGGGGCTATTAACGAGCAGTACTTC. Its translation is CSVRTGAINEQYF.

V usage is TRBV5-6 and J usage is TRBJ2-7; D is perhaps TRBD2 (5 bases). The V end lost 0 bases, the J end lost 5 bases, and 12 bases lay between the germline ends. In germline, CDR1 is SGHDT, CDR2 YYEEEE. This CDR3 comprises 14 residues. The CDR3 sequence is CASSLVGWRDEQYF. The CDR3 DNA sequence: TGTGCCAGCAGCTTGGTGGGGTGGCGGGACGAGCAGTACTTC.

The J gene is TRBJ2-1, the V gene TRBV11-3; 9 bases fit TRBD1. Unmatched junction bases numbered 5, after V lost 5 bases and J lost 9 bases. This CDR3 is 13 amino acids long. From germline, CDR1 is SGHNT and CDR2 YENEEA. The CDR3 spells CASSLQGAPEQFF. For the CDR3, the DNA is TGTGCCAGCAGCCTACAGGGGGCGCCTGAGCAGTTCTTC.

V usage is TRBV10-3 and J usage is TRBJ2-1; D is undetermined. The ends were cut back, 6 bases at V and 5 bases at J, with 17 bases in the middle. Germline V gene lookup returns CDR1 ENHRY and CDR2 SYGVKD. CDR3 length: 15 residues. The CDR3 spells CAISLDLTVDNEQFF. The CDR3 coding sequence is TGTGCCATCAGCTTGGACCTAACGGTGGACAATGAGCAGTTCTTC.

This clone was counted once. V and J are TRBV10-2 and TRBJ2-1, with 7 bases fitting TRBD2. CDR3 length: 15 residues. The ends lost 3 bases at V and 3 bases at J; junction bases unmatched: 5. The germline gives CDR1 WSHSY, CDR2 SAAADI. The CDR3 DNA sequence: TGCGCCAGCAGTGATGGCGGGAGCGGCTACAATGAGCAGTTCTTC. Protein sequence: CASSDGGSGYNEQFF.

The chain is built from TRBV19 and TRBJ1-4; the D gene is possibly TRBD1 (5 bases). Germline-derived CDR1 and CDR2 are LNHDA and SQIVND (reference sequence). The V end was cut by 4 bases, the J end by 8 bases, with 14 bases between. The CDR3 covers 14 residues. The CDR3 reads CASSRRSRGEKLFF. CDR3 nucleotides: TGTGCCAGTAGTAGGAGGAGTCGGGGGGAAAAACTGTTTTTT.